This T cell receptor (beta chain) derives from a study of OX40 agonist ivuxolimab in advanced cancers. Study in general: The patients got ivuxolimab, which is an agonistic anti-OX40 (CD134) antibody. Study observations and caveats: Fewer expanded clones were found on average in CD4+ than in CD8+ T cells.

Some clones are missing from TCRdb's copy, which holds only in-frame ones; the method was immunoSEQ multiplex PCR. The table shows about 84,000 clones, with around 84% occurring only once. J gave up 2 bases and V 1 base, and 13 bases lay outside the gene matches. This CDR3 is 18 amino acids long. CDR1 SGHAT and CDR2 FQNNGV come from the germline V gene. In the case of this clone: Antigen: not known.

This specimen was CD4+ or CD8+ T cells sorted from blood, taken in a trial of the OX40 agonist ivuxolimab. This sequence originates from an adult with an advanced solid tumor such as melanoma, head and neck, liver or kidney cancer. This chain uses TRBV11-2 with TRBJ2-5; 7 bases match TRBD2. The CDR3 region is CASSLGGGGPNFQETQYF. The CDR3 nucleotides are TGTGCCAGCAGCTTAGGAGGCGGGGGTCCAAATTTTCAAGAGACCCAGTACTTC.